A selection of T cell receptor beta chains follows, all from one sample in a study of T cells in Graves' hyperthyroidism and ophthalmopathy. In TCRdb, the multiplex PCR reads were re-called with MiXCR into one record per CDR3 protein. The sample yields about 570,000 distinct CDR3 sequences, around 46% seen once. The sample consisted of peripheral blood or thyroid tissue (not recorded which). The source is an adult woman with Graves' disease, either hyperthyroidism or ophthalmopathy (not recorded which). CDR3s include the opening cysteine and the closing phenylalanine or tryptophan. A D gene is named only where the DNA matches it firmly. A row's size may be missing; if present it is once, few, many or a size class.

CDR3 protein: CASSRTLAGANTGELFF; CDR3 DNA: TGTGCCAGCAGCAGAACACTAGCGGGCGCGAACACCGGGGAGCTGTTTTTT; V gene: TRBV9; clone size: many; J gene: TRBJ2-2; D gene: TRBD2
CDR3 protein: CASSARGSAGGYTF; CDR3 DNA: TGTGCCAGCAGCGCAAGGGGCTCTGCGGGAGGCTACACCTTC; V gene: TRBV7-9; clone size: -; J gene: TRBJ1-2; D gene: -
CDR3 protein: CASSIRNGAGGEYF; CDR3 DNA: TGTGCCAGTAGTATCCGCAATGGAGCGGGAGGGGAGTACTTC; V gene: TRBV19; clone size: many; J gene: TRBJ2-7; D gene: TRBD2
CDR3 protein: CASSQQRVSYEQYF; CDR3 DNA: TGCGCCAGCAGCCAGCAGAGGGTATCGTACGAGCAGTACTTC; V gene: TRBV4-1; clone size: many; J gene: TRBJ2-7; D gene: -
CDR3 protein: CASSQDLGINEKLFF; CDR3 DNA: TGTGCCAGCAGCCAAGATTTGGGCATTAATGAAAAACTGTTTTTT; V gene: TRBV3-1; clone size: -; J gene: TRBJ1-4; D gene: -
CDR3 protein: CASSNRALNTGELFF; CDR3 DNA: TGTGCCAGCTCAAACAGGGCTCTAAACACCGGGGAGCTGTTTTTT; V gene: TRBV12-3/TRBV12-4; clone size: -; J gene: TRBJ2-2; D gene: -
CDR3 protein: CASSWEGQVDTGELFF; CDR3 DNA: TGCGCCAGCAGCTGGGAAGGACAGGTGGACACCGGGGAGCTGTTTTTT; V gene: TRBV5-1; clone size: many; J gene: TRBJ2-2; D gene: TRBD1
CDR3 protein: CASRPSDRGRVYEQYF; CDR3 DNA: TGTGCCAGCAGACCCTCAGACCGGGGACGCGTTTACGAGCAGTACTTC; V gene: TRBV28; clone size: -; J gene: TRBJ2-7; D gene: -
CDR3 protein: CASRPPGGNNSPLHF; CDR3 DNA: TGTGCCAGCAGACCCCCCGGGGGAAATAATTCACCCCTCCACTTT; V gene: TRBV6-6; clone size: -; J gene: TRBJ1-6; D gene: -
CDR3 protein: CSVETGIYGYTF; CDR3 DNA: TGCAGCGTGGAGACAGGGATCTATGGCTACACCTTC; V gene: TRBV29-1; clone size: few; J gene: TRBJ1-2; D gene: TRBD1
CDR3 protein: CASSLFPGTESYEQYF; CDR3 DNA: TGTGCCAGTAGTCTCTTCCCCGGGACCGAGTCCTACGAGCAGTACTTC; V gene: TRBV19; clone size: many; J gene: TRBJ2-7; D gene: -
CDR3 protein: CAISEISNQPQHF; CDR3 DNA: TGTGCCATCAGTGAAATTAGCAATCAGCCCCAGCATTTT; V gene: TRBV10-3; clone size: many; J gene: TRBJ1-5; D gene: -
CDR3 protein: CASSVEGGKGPYEQYF; CDR3 DNA: TGTGCCAGCAGCGTAGAGGGCGGGAAGGGCCCCTACGAGCAGTACTTC; V gene: TRBV9; clone size: many; J gene: TRBJ2-7; D gene: -
CDR3 protein: CASSFDGNTEAFF; CDR3 DNA: TGTGCCAGCAGCTTCGATGGGAACACTGAAGCTTTCTTT; V gene: TRBV5-1; clone size: many; J gene: TRBJ1-1; D gene: -
CDR3 protein: CSAREGSNSPLHF; CDR3 DNA: TGCAGTGCTAGAGAGGGGAGCAATTCACCCCTCCACTTT; V gene: TRBV20-1; clone size: many; J gene: TRBJ1-6; D gene: -
CDR3 protein: CASSLRTGRNEKLFF; CDR3 DNA: TGCGCCAGCAGCTTGAGGACAGGGAGGAATGAAAAACTGTTTTTT; V gene: TRBV5-1; clone size: many; J gene: TRBJ1-4; D gene: TRBD1
CDR3 protein: CASSKHGGDYGYTF; CDR3 DNA: TGTGCCAGCAGCAAGCACGGAGGGGACTATGGCTACACCTTC; V gene: TRBV9; clone size: many; J gene: TRBJ1-2; D gene: -
CDR3 protein: CASSFPSGHQSSNTEAFF; CDR3 DNA: TGTGCCAGCAGTTTTCCTTCGGGACATCAATCCTCGAACACTGAAGCTTTCTTT; V gene: TRBV12-3/TRBV12-4; clone size: many; J gene: TRBJ1-1; D gene: -
CDR3 protein: CASSEGASYGYTF; CDR3 DNA: TGTGCCAGCAGCGAAGGGGCTTCCTATGGCTACACCTTC; V gene: TRBV27; clone size: few; J gene: TRBJ1-2; D gene: -
CDR3 protein: CASSLGTGGSNQPQHF; CDR3 DNA: TGTGCCAGCAGCTTAGGGACAGGGGGATCCAATCAGCCCCAGCATTTT; V gene: TRBV7-9; clone size: many; J gene: TRBJ1-5; D gene: TRBD1
CDR3 protein: CASSQKETYEQYF; CDR3 DNA: TGTGCCAGCAGCCAAAAGGAAACCTACGAGCAGTACTTC; V gene: TRBV14; clone size: -; J gene: TRBJ2-7; D gene: -
CDR3 protein: CASKMTSGAYEQYF; CDR3 DNA: TGTGCCAGCAAAATGACTAGCGGAGCCTACGAGCAGTACTTC; V gene: TRBV7-2; clone size: many; J gene: TRBJ2-7; D gene: TRBD2
CDR3 protein: CASRGTSGPKRCEQYF; CDR3 DNA: TGCGCCAGCAGAGGGACTAGCGGGCCTAAAAGGTGTGAGCAGTACTTC; V gene: TRBV5-1; clone size: many; J gene: TRBJ2-7; D gene: TRBD2
CDR3 protein: CASRGGSTGELFF; CDR3 DNA: TGCGCCTCCCGAGGAGGGAGCACCGGGGAGCTGTTTTTT; V gene: TRBV10-1; clone size: many; J gene: TRBJ2-2; D gene: -
CDR3 protein: CASSPPSGRALGEQYF; CDR3 DNA: TGTGCCAGCAGCCCCCCTAGCGGGAGGGCCCTCGGGGAGCAGTACTTC; V gene: TRBV7-9; clone size: many; J gene: TRBJ2-7; D gene: TRBD2
CDR3 protein: CASSSGTGDTEAFF; CDR3 DNA: TGCGCCAGCAGCTCCGGGACAGGGGACACTGAAGCTTTCTTT; V gene: TRBV5-1; clone size: -; J gene: TRBJ1-1; D gene: TRBD1
CDR3 protein: CASSQGQVAGGGEQYF; CDR3 DNA: TGCGCCAGCAGCCAAGGACAAGTAGCGGGAGGGGGTGAGCAGTACTTC; V gene: TRBV5-1; clone size: once; J gene: TRBJ2-7; D gene: TRBD2
CDR3 protein: CASRGDRDNEKLFF; CDR3 DNA: TGTGCCAGCAGAGGGGACAGGGATAATGAAAAACTGTTTTTT; V gene: TRBV25-1; clone size: -; J gene: TRBJ1-4; D gene: TRBD1
CDR3 protein: CASSPPFREGLLETQYF; CDR3 DNA: TGTGCCAGCAGCCCACCCTTTCGGGAGGGCCTCTTGGAGACCCAGTACTTC; V gene: TRBV7-2; clone size: many; J gene: TRBJ2-5; D gene: TRBD2
CDR3 protein: CAWMETGTVVRRKLFF; CDR3 DNA: TGTGCCTGGATGGAAACGGGGACCGTGGTTAGGAGAAAACTGTTTTTT; V gene: TRBV7-8; clone size: once; J gene: TRBJ1-4; D gene: -
CDR3 protein: CASSSRVYSGNTIYF; CDR3 DNA: TGTGCCAGCAGCTCCCGGGTCTACTCTGGAAACACCATATATTTT; V gene: TRBV7-2; clone size: many; J gene: TRBJ1-3; D gene: -
CDR3 protein: CASSSGGQGMVTEAFF; CDR3 DNA: TGTGCCAGCAGCTCGGGGGGACAGGGAATGGTCACTGAAGCTTTCTTT; V gene: TRBV7-9; clone size: -; J gene: TRBJ1-1; D gene: TRBD1
CDR3 protein: CASSLTIQEDTIYF; CDR3 DNA: TGTGCCAGCAGCTTAACCATACAGGAGGACACCATATATTTT; V gene: TRBV13; clone size: many; J gene: TRBJ1-3; D gene: -